The entry that follows covers one T cell receptor beta chain sequence. The sample is drawn from a study of T cell clones after liver transplantation. Study details: TCRbeta sequencing after a pre-transplant mixed lymphocyte reaction identified graft-donor-reactive clones, later tracked in post-transplant blood. Standard immunosuppression, with no induction, continued until 12-24 months after transplant. Three of the eight recipients were HCV-positive; the rest had non-autoimmune, non-viral transplant indications.

Unstimulated PBMCs were sorted into CD3+CD4+ and CD3+CD8+ populations. Assay used: immunoSEQ multiplex PCR; TCRdb lists only in-frame clones, some missing. The sample has more than 15,000 clones, approximately 88% seen once. The clonotype originates from a human donor who received a liver transplant. The sequenced sample was CD8+ T cells from blood, obtained before liver transplant.

The CDR3 DNA reads as TGTGCCTCCGATGCGCCCTTCGTGGACGAGCAGTACTTC. This encodes CASDAPFVDEQYF. The V call is TRBV7-9, the J call TRBJ2-7, with D uncertain. V shed 11 bases and J shed 5 bases, with 19 bases lying between them. Germline V gene sequence: CDR1 SEHNR, CDR2 FQNEAQ (reference sequence). The CDR3 totals 13 residues.